The 10 T cell receptor beta chains reported below all come from one sample, sequenced in a study of CD8+ T cells in alopecia areata. This sample's treatment: oral pan-JAK inhibitor, 5-10 mg twice daily. In each case, RNA was isolated and then reverse transcribed into cDNA as the sequencing template. TCRdb keeps only in-frame clones here, not all; method: immunoSEQ multiplex PCR. The sample includes 150,000 to 200,000 clones, less than 70% seen only once; the top ten take roughly 0.91%. The sequences come from CD4+ T cells sorted from blood, collected at week 4, from a patient treated with tofacitinib. These receptor sequences come from a human donor with alopecia areata.

The chain uses TRBV19 and TRBJ2-5; tentative D call: TRBD2 (6 bases). Looked up from germline, CDR1 is LNHDA and CDR2 is SQIVND (reference sequence). Trimming removed 5 bases at V and 1 base at J, with 14 bases between. This CDR3 is 15 amino acids long. The CDR3 DNA reads TGTGCCAGTAGTCCCAAGGACTATTCCCAAGAGACCCAGTACTTC. Translating it yields CASSPKDYSQETQYF.

This clone was detected only a few times. The chain is built from TRBV29-1 and TRBJ1-2; D may be TRBD1 (5 bases). Germline CDR1 is SQVTM and CDR2 is ANQGSEA. V lost 6 bases, J lost 5 bases, and 10 bases lay in between. The CDR3 is 11 residues long. CDR3 sequence reads: CSVRAGYGYTF. CDR3 in DNA: TGCAGCGTCAGGGCAGGATATGGCTACACCTTC.

This clone has just a few counts. The chain is built from TRBV29-1 and TRBJ2-5, with TRBD2 matching 8 bases. Germline CDR1 is SQVTM and CDR2 is ANQGSEA. The CDR3 sequence is 15 residues long. The V and J ends lost 4 bases and 9 bases, in that order; junction bases with no gene match: 16. The CDR3 bases are TGCAGCGTTGCCCGGGGGGGAGGTCCGATTTGGGCCCAGTACTTC. The encoded protein is CSVARGGGPIWAQYF.

This chain joins TRBV29-1 and TRBJ2-7; weak D call: TRBD1 (6 bases). This CDR3 comprises 14 residues. The germline V gene has CDR1 SQVTM and CDR2 ANQGSEA. The ends were cut back, 5 bases at V and 3 bases at J, with 17 bases in the middle. As DNA, the CDR3 is TGCAGCGTTACAGGGAAAATGGGACGCTACGAGCAGTACTTC. Protein: CSVTGKMGRYEQYF.

The chain recombines TRBV5-1 with TRBJ2-5, with D possibly matching TRBD2 (5 bases). Germline loops: CDR1 SGHRS, CDR2 YFSETQ. The V end was cut by 4 bases, the J end by 5 bases, with 12 bases between. The CDR3 consists of 13 residues. The CDR3 reads CASSTEGGETQYF. CDR3 nucleotide sequence: TGCGCCAGCAGCACAGAAGGCGGGGAGACCCAGTACTTC.

The chain joins TRBV5-1 to TRBJ2-3; the D gene is possibly TRBD1 (5 bases). Per germline, CDR1 SGHRS and CDR2 YFSETQ. This CDR3 is built from 13 residues. Trimming stripped 5 bases from V and 2 bases from J, with 9 bases between. Here the CDR3 reads CASSHRYTDTQYF. CDR3 in DNA: TGCGCCAGCAGTCACAGGTACACAGATACGCAGTATTTT.

The V and J genes are TRBV5-1 and TRBJ2-5; 11 bases map to TRBD2. The V gene end was trimmed by 6 bases and the J gene end by 2 bases; junction bases not matched to a gene: 3. The CDR3 extends over 14 amino acids. The germline V gene has CDR1 SGHRS and CDR2 YFSETQ. The CDR3 DNA follows: TGCGCCAGCACCCCTAGCGGGGGGCAAGAGACCCAGTACTTC. Protein product: CASTPSGGQETQYF.

This clone was seen a handful of times. The chain has TRBV9 and TRBJ1-1, with a tentative D call TRBD1 (6 bases). Germline CDR1 reads SGDLS; CDR2 reads YYNGEE. Trimming removed 4 bases from V and 1 base from J, with 11 bases in between. The length of the CDR3 is 14 residues. In DNA form, the CDR3 reads TGTGCCAGCAGCCCACGGACAGCGAACACTGAAGCTTTCTTT. It specifies CASSPRTANTEAFF.

The genes are TRBV5-4 and TRBJ2-1; D is undetermined. The CDR3 consists of 13 residues. V lost 3 bases and J lost 8, with 12 bases in between. Looked up from germline, CDR1 is SGHNT and CDR2 is YYREEE (reference sequence). CDR3 loop: CASSSLTRDEQFF. The CDR3 region has the DNA TGTGCCAGCAGCTCGCTCACCCGGGATGAGCAGTTCTTC.

The chain employs TRBV29-1 and TRBJ2-3, with D perhaps TRBD2 (5 bases). Between the trimmed V and J ends, which lost 5 bases and 0 bases, there was a span of 12 bases. The CDR3 has 14 amino acids. Germline V gene data show CDR1 as SQVTM and CDR2 as ANQGSEA. This CDR3 is CSVQYGDSTDTQYF. The CDR3 DNA sequence: TGCAGCGTTCAATACGGGGATAGCACAGATACGCAGTATTTT.